Included here is one TCR beta chain sequence, with context. The length of the CDR3 is 14 residues. Germline-derived CDR1 and CDR2 are SGHDT and YYEEEE. V lost 0 bases, J lost 4 bases, and 3 bases stayed unmatched. This sample stems from a study of blood T cell repertoires in COVID-19. In the source study's methods: Reference gene primer amplification gave estimated nucleated cell counts. TCRdb's table, derived via immunoSEQ multiplex PCR, lists solely in-frame clones and lacks some. The DNA was the basis for D and trimming; V, J and clone size are from that table. The sample contains some 330,000 clones, approximately 88% of which appear only once. Participant-given clinical history determined each cohort assignment.

The chain carries TRBV5-6 and TRBJ2-7; 8 nucleotides line up with TRBD2. This sequence was found in a man aged 25 to 40 who had recovered from COVID-19. Sequencing was done on a sample of PBMCs or T cells enriched from blood (not recorded which). In DNA, the CDR3 is TGTGCCAGCAGCTTGGGACTAGCGAGGTACGAGCAGTACTTC. Amino acids: CASSLGLARYEQYF.